The present T cell receptor (beta chain) was sequenced within a study of OX40 agonist ivuxolimab in advanced cancers. Study details: Antecedent anti-PD-1, anti-PD-L1 or anti-CTLA-4 therapy was permissible, with roughly 36% having received some.

Germline V gene data show CDR1 as LNHNV and CDR2 as YYDKDF (reference sequence). The length of the CDR3 is 16 residues. Deletions cut 0 bases from V and 3 bases from J, with 14 bases between. Profiled with immunoSEQ multiplex PCR; TCRdb holds only in-frame clones, not every one. The sample has under 20,000 clones, under 90% seen once. The sample here was CD4+ or CD8+ T cells sorted from blood, taken in a trial of the OX40 agonist ivuxolimab. This chain uses TRBV15 with TRBJ1-1; a possible D gene is TRBD1 (5 bases). The sequence came from an adult with an advanced solid tumor such as melanoma, head and neck, liver or kidney cancer. CDR3 bases: TGTGCCACCAGCAGAGATTTAATGGCAGGGTACACTGAAGCTTTCTTT. It codes for CATSRDLMAGYTEAFF.